The clone carrying this TCR beta chain was seen repeatedly, ten times or more. Antigen specificity is unknown. Synthesis of TCR beta cDNA was carried out from approximately 0.55 ug total RNA with a constant-region primer. Employing slightly modified ARM-PCR, three nested multiplex PCR rounds were run, and these gave rise to the TCR beta libraries. Investigators reported that the first two PCR rounds, at 10 to 11 cycles each, used TRBV1-TRBV30 forward primers with a C-beta reverse primer. TCRdb reanalysed the multiplex PCR reads using MiXCR and keeps one entry per CDR3 protein. The sample has around 40,000 distinct CDR3 sequences; approximately 73% are singletons. This sample stems from a study of tumor-infiltrating lymphocytes in primary liver carcinoma. Study-wide background: Measuring about 4 to 10 cm across, the tumors were staged as T1-T3 N0M0.

V gave up 0 bases and J gave up 3 bases; unmatched junction bases: 1. This CDR3 has 14 residues. Findings and limits, study-wide: Significantly larger top-250-clone fractions were found in tumors than in blood (p = 0.039).

RNA and DNA were co-extracted from approximately 20-30 mg of unsorted bulk tissue. Sequenced sample: liver tumor tissue from sampling region 2. The subset is: tumor region T2, inferior pole. The sequence was obtained from a man aged 35 to 55 with primary liver carcinoma and hepatitis B virus infection. The genes are TRBV12-3 or TRBV12-4 and TRBJ2-5, with TRBD2 matching over 7 bases. CDR3 residues: CASSLAGGEETQYF. CDR3 coding DNA: TGTGCCAGCAGTTTAGCGGGAGGGGAAGAGACCCAGTACTTC.